This T cell receptor (beta chain) was found in a study of technical replicates of blood from a handful of donors. The germline V gene encodes CDR1 LNHNV and CDR2 YYDKDF (reference sequence). The CDR3 sequence is 13 residues long. Deletions cut 10 bases from V and 2 bases from J, with 14 bases between. This table comes from immunoSEQ multiplex PCR, and its TCRdb copy is limited to in-frame clones, with some not included. The sample lists roughly 80,000 clones, 94% occurring once. Sequencing was carried out using T cells isolated from PBMCs. The sequence was collected from a human donor in good health. J is TRBJ2-5 and V is TRBV15; D not certain. The chain's CDR3 is CAIDAGLQETQYF. CDR3 sequence (DNA): TGTGCCATCGACGCAGGCTTACAAGAGACCCAGTACTTC. Filled out from reference TRBV15 and TRBJ2-5, the complete variable domain reads DAMVIQNPRYQVTQFGKPVTLSCSQTLNHNVMYWYQQKSSQAPKLLFHYYDKDFNNEADTPDNFQSRRPNTSFCFLDIRSPGLGDTAMYLCAIDAGLQETQYFGPGTRLLVL.